These T cell receptor beta chains were read from a single sample in a study of CD8 T cells in ankylosing spondylitis. TCRdb re-called the 5' RACE reads with MiXCR, one entry per CDR3 protein. This table holds 200,000 to 250,000 distinct CDR3 sequences, around 20% found once. The sequenced material came from blood, either unsorted or a sorted T cell fraction (not recorded which). All receptors come from a male donor with ankylosing spondylitis. CDR3s include the opening cysteine and the closing phenylalanine or tryptophan. A D gene is named only where the DNA matches it firmly. The size field is filled for only some rows; it gives once, few, many or a size class.

>TRBJ2-7|TRBV4-1|TRBD2|few
CASSQAPGLGPEQYF
TGCGCCAGCAGCCAAGCACCGGGACTAGGACCTGAGCAGTACTTC
>TRBJ1-5|TRBV19|NA|NA
CASSDGDGQPQHF
TGTGCCAGTAGTGACGGGGACGGTCAGCCCCAGCATTTT
>TRBJ1-5|TRBV14|NA|NA
CASSQAGMRKPQHF
TGTGCCAGCAGCCAAGCAGGGATGAGAAAGCCCCAGCATTTT
>TRBJ2-2|TRBV12-5|NA|few
CASGVSQVYSNTGELFF
TGTGCTAGTGGTGTATCACAGGTCTACTCGAACACCGGGGAGCTGTTTTTT
>TRBJ2-1|TRBV29-1|NA|many
CSVEAPRRETNEQFF
TGCAGCGTTGAGGCCCCGCGGAGGGAGACCAATGAGCAGTTCTTC
>TRBJ1-1|TRBV5-4|NA|NA
CASSLFPRGYTEAFF
TGTGCCAGCAGCTTATTTCCGCGGGGATACACTGAAGCTTTCTTT
>TRBJ2-7|TRBV20-1|NA|NA
CSARDLGYEQYF
TGCAGTGCTAGAGATCTGGGGTACGAGCAGTACTTC
>TRBJ2-2|TRBV2|TRBD2|NA
CASRGVGTNTGELFF
TGTGCCAGCCGGGGGGTCGGAACGAACACCGGGGAGCTGTTTTTT
>TRBJ2-7|TRBV28|TRBD2|NA
CASSFFTGTNYF
TGTGCCAGCAGTTTCTTCACCGGGACTAACTACTTC
>TRBJ1-4|TRBV5-5|NA|few
CASSFLPTAYNEKLFF
TGTGCCAGCAGCTTCCTGCCGACAGCTTATAATGAAAAACTGTTTTTT
>TRBJ1-2|TRBV20-1|NA|few
CSARDFKNHGYTF
TGCAGTGCTAGAGATTTCAAGAACCACGGCTACACCTTC
>TRBJ1-5|TRBV4-1|NA|many
CASSQDRGSNQPQHF
TGCGCCAGCAGCCAAGACAGGGGAAGCAATCAGCCCCAGCATTTT
>TRBJ2-7|TRBV4-1|TRBD1|few
CASSQTDRVPLHEQYF
TGCGCCAGCAGCCAAACCGACAGGGTTCCTCTCCACGAGCAGTACTTC
>TRBJ2-3|TRBV13|TRBD2|few
CASSSKERGADTQYF
TGTGCCAGCAGCTCCAAAGAGCGGGGGGCCGATACGCAGTATTTT
>TRBJ1-5|TRBV27|TRBD1|few
CASSGRGAYFPQHF
TGTGCCAGCAGTGGCAGGGGGGCCTATTTTCCCCAGCATTTT
>TRBJ1-5|TRBV7-8|TRBD1|few
CASSQVPGTGGYQPQHF
TGTGCCAGCAGCCAGGTCCCCGGGACAGGGGGCTATCAGCCCCAGCATTTT
>TRBJ2-1|TRBV12-3/TRBV12-4|TRBD2|few
CASSEGLAGGYYNEQFF
TGTGCCAGCAGTGAGGGACTAGCGGGGGGTTACTACAATGAGCAGTTCTTC
>TRBJ2-1|TRBV7-9|NA|NA
CASSLGTGEQFF
TGTGCCAGCAGCTTAGGCACTGGTGAGCAGTTCTTC
>TRBJ1-2|TRBV12-3/TRBV12-4|NA|many
CASSSELDSDYGYTF
TGTGCCAGCAGTTCTGAACTGGACAGCGACTATGGCTACACCTTC
>TRBJ1-1|TRBV30|NA|few
CGGNGEGGAEAFF
TGTGGCGGTAACGGGGAGGGAGGGGCTGAAGCTTTCTTT
>TRBJ2-1|TRBV2|TRBD2|few
CASSEQAGGYNEQFF
TGTGCCAGCAGTGAACAAGCGGGGGGTTACAATGAGCAGTTCTTC
>TRBJ2-6|TRBV6-1|TRBD1|NA
CASRPDRELSGANVLTF
TGTGCCAGCAGACCGGACAGGGAGCTGTCTGGGGCCAACGTCCTGACTTTC
>TRBJ2-7|TRBV7-2|NA|many
CASSLIGTSYEQYF
TGTGCCAGCAGCTTAATCGGGACGTCCTACGAGCAGTACTTC
>TRBJ1-1|TRBV6-9|NA|NA
CAIRGPGTEAFF
TGTGCCATCAGGGGACCCGGCACTGAAGCTTTCTTT
>TRBJ2-1|TRBV4-3|NA|NA
CASSQARRMSYNEQFF
TGCGCCAGCAGCCAAGCCCGAAGGATGTCCTACAATGAGCAGTTCTTC
>TRBJ2-1|TRBV28|NA|few
CASSLALGPEQFF
TGTGCCAGCAGTTTAGCTCTGGGCCCCGAGCAGTTCTTC
>TRBJ2-7|TRBV7-2|NA|few
CASSLLGPVYEQYF
TGTGCCAGCAGCTTATTAGGGCCGGTTTACGAGCAGTACTTC
>TRBJ1-4|TRBV12-3/TRBV12-4|TRBD1|NA
CASSDPGGPFNEKLFF
TGTGCCAGCAGTGATCCAGGGGGCCCTTTTAATGAAAAACTGTTTTTT
>TRBJ2-7|TRBV5-4|NA|once
CASSSLQRPYEQYF
TGTGCCAGCAGCAGCTTGCAACGCCCCTACGAGCAGTACTTC